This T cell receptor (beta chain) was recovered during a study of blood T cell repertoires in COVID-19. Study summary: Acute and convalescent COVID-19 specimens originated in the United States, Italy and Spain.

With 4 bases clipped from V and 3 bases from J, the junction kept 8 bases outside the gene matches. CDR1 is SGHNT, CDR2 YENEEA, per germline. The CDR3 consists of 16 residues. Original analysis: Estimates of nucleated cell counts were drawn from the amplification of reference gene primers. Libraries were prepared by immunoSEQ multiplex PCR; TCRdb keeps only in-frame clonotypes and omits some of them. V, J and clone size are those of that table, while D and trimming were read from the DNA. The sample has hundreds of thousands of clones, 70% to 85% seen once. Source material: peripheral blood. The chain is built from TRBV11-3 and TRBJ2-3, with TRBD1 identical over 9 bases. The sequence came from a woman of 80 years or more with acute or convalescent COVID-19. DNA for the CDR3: TGTGCCAGCAGCTCCAACAGGGGGCGGTCGACAGATACGCAGTATTTT. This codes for CASSSNRGRSTDTQYF.